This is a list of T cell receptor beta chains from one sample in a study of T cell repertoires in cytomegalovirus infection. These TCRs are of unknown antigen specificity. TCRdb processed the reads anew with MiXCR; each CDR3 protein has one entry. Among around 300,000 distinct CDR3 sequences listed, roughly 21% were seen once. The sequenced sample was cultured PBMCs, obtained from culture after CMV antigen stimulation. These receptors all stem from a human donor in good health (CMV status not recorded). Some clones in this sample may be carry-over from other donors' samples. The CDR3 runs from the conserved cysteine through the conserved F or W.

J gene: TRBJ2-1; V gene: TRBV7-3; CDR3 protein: CASSFMEGNEQFF
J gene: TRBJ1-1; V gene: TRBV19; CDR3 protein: CASIPQQGVHTEAFF
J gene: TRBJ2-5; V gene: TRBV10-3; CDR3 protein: CAISESRTGRETQYF
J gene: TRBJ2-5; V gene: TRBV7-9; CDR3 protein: CASSLGLAGGPQETQYF
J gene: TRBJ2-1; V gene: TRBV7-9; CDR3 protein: CASSPHLMSASGSLYNEQFF
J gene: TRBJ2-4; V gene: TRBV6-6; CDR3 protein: CASSYPVLAKNIQYF
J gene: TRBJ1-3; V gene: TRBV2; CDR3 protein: CAGSDRAGNTIYF
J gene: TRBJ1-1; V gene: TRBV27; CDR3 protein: CASSLYANTEAFF
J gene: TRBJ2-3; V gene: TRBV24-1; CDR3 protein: CATSERQGAWTDTQYF
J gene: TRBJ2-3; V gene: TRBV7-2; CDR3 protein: CASSLGQGASDTQYF